The present entry profiles one T cell receptor (beta chain) with its context. Its specificity is unknown. This record belongs to a study of immune evolution from preneoplasia to lung adenocarcinoma. Patient tissue came from resections in Japan or China, 2014–2017. H&E slides confirmed each diagnosis, reviewed by two pathologists independently. Study-level points and caveats: Later-stage lesions seemingly showed higher T cell density and diversity than normal lung. Normal lung had the highest top T cell clone frequencies.

Profiling relied on immunoSEQ multiplex PCR, and the TCRdb table lists in-frame clones only, not all of them. This table has just over 2,000 clones, 85% appearing once. CDR1 is SGDLS, CDR2 YYNGEE, per germline. V lost 4 bases, J lost 3 bases, and 13 bases lay in between. This CDR3 contains 14 residues. The chain joins TRBV9 to TRBJ1-1; D remains unclear. Material: FFPE adjacent normal lung tissue. The sequence came from a person between 60 and 79 years old with lung adenocarcinoma. CDR3 coding DNA: TGTGCCAGCAGCATACAATCCTGGGACACTGAAGCTTTCTTT. Its protein product is CASSIQSWDTEAFF.